A selection of T cell receptor beta chains follows, all from one sample in a study of blood T cell repertoires in COVID-19. This table comes from immunoSEQ multiplex PCR, and its TCRdb copy is limited to in-frame clones, with some not included. The top ten hold about 1.6% of the sample, which has about 200,000 clones, roughly 90% seen once. The specimen was peripheral blood. These receptor sequences come from a man aged 18 to 29 with active or convalescent COVID-19. The CDR3 runs from the conserved cysteine through the conserved F or W. The D gene is left open where the match is weak. Rows may omit the clone size; those that give it use once, few, many or a size class.

clone_size j_call d_call v_call cdr3_aa cdr3_nt
many TRBJ1-2 TRBD1 TRBV4-2 CASSLQGEGTGGYGYTF TGTGCCAGCAGCCTACAAGGGGAGGGAACAGGGGGCTATGGCTACACCTTC
NA TRBJ2-6 NA TRBV19 CASSIGRAGANVLTF TGTGCCAGTAGTATTGGCAGGGCTGGGGCCAACGTCCTGACTTTC
few TRBJ2-5 TRBD2 TRBV11-2 CASSKGLAGTGQETQYF TGTGCCAGCAGCAAGGGACTAGCGGGGACCGGCCAAGAGACCCAGTACTTC
few TRBJ1-6 TRBD1 TRBV19 CASSPGTEQINSPLHF TGTGCCAGTAGTCCCGGGACAGAACAAATTAATTCACCCCTCCACTTT
NA TRBJ1-5 TRBD1 TRBV6-5 CASSPDRDGNQPQHF TGTGCCAGCAGCCCCGACAGGGATGGCAATCAGCCCCAGCATTTT
NA TRBJ1-1 NA TRBV27 CASSVGWGVNTEAFF TGTGCCAGCAGCGTAGGGTGGGGGGTAAACACTGAAGCTTTCTTT
NA TRBJ1-1 TRBD1 TRBV4-2 CASSQDAGQVNTEAFF TGTGCCAGCAGCCAAGATGCAGGACAGGTGAACACTGAAGCTTTCTTT
NA TRBJ1-6 NA TRBV9 CASSTNLADNSPLHF TGTGCCAGCAGCACCAATCTGGCGGATAATTCACCCCTCCACTTT
NA TRBJ2-7 NA TRBV3-1/TRBV3-2 CASSLAGVTYEQYF TGTGCCAGCAGCCTCGCAGGGGTCACCTACGAGCAGTACTTC
NA TRBJ2-1 TRBD2 TRBV7-2 CATTAYIGGGSGSNEQFF TGTGCCACTACAGCTTATATCGGGGGTGGTAGCGGGAGCAATGAGCAGTTCTTC
once TRBJ1-5 TRBD1 TRBV5-1 CASSSGTGANQPQHF TGCGCCAGCAGCTCAGGGACAGGTGCCAATCAGCCCCAGCATTTT
NA TRBJ2-7 NA TRBV5-1 CASSFDGRGYEQYF TGCGCCAGCAGCTTTGACGGGAGAGGCTACGAGCAGTACTTC
NA TRBJ2-5 TRBD2 TRBV5-1 CASSLVGLAGVETQYF TGCGCCAGCAGCTTGGTGGGACTAGCGGGAGTCGAGACCCAGTACTTC
NA TRBJ2-3 TRBD1 TRBV18 CASSKTGVEADTQYF TGTGCCAGCTCAAAGACAGGGGTGGAGGCAGATACGCAGTATTTT
NA TRBJ1-5 NA TRBV20-1 CSASVHGQPQHF TGCAGTGCTAGTGTCCACGGGCAGCCCCAGCATTTT
NA TRBJ1-4 TRBD1 TRBV19 CASSTPGQQLKLFF TGTGCCAGTAGTACCCCGGGACAGCAACTAAAACTGTTTTTT
few TRBJ2-7 TRBD2 TRBV5-1 CASKTTSGSYEQYF TGCGCCAGCAAAACGACTAGCGGGTCCTACGAGCAGTACTTC
NA TRBJ1-1 NA TRBV3-1/TRBV3-2 CASSQDRGGAFF TGTGCCAGCAGCCAAGATCGGGGGGGAGCTTTCTTT
NA TRBJ2-7 NA TRBV9 CASSVVRKPTYEQYF TGTGCCAGCAGCGTAGTCAGGAAACCTACCTACGAGCAGTACTTC
NA TRBJ2-7 TRBD1 TRBV4-3 CASSLSWTGIYEQYF TGCGCCAGCAGCCTATCTTGGACAGGGATCTACGAGCAGTACTTC
NA TRBJ1-2 TRBD1 TRBV5-1 CASSFGQEGGYTF TGCGCCAGCAGCTTTGGACAGGAGGGAGGCTACACCTTC
NA TRBJ1-1 TRBD1 TRBV12-5 CASGSAPDRVNTEAFF TGTGCTAGTGGTTCCGCCCCGGACAGGGTGAACACTGAAGCTTTCTTT
NA TRBJ2-7 NA TRBV25-1 CASSPTKGVYGYYEQYF TGTGCCAGCAGCCCCACCAAGGGGGTTTATGGCTACTACGAGCAGTACTTC
NA TRBJ2-5 TRBD2 TRBV9 CASSVGLAGGQQETQYF TGTGCCAGCAGCGTAGGGCTAGCGGGGGGCCAACAAGAGACCCAGTACTTC
NA TRBJ1-4 TRBD1 TRBV9 CASSATGTGVIEKLFF TGTGCCAGCAGCGCAACCGGGACAGGGGTAATTGAAAAACTGTTTTTT
NA TRBJ1-1 TRBD1 TRBV30 CAWSALRGLMNTEAFF TGTGCCTGGAGTGCGCTCAGGGGGCTAATGAACACTGAAGCTTTCTTT
NA TRBJ2-5 TRBD1 TRBV27 CASSLGDSQETQYF TGTGCCAGCAGTTTAGGGGACAGCCAAGAGACCCAGTACTTC
NA TRBJ1-2 TRBD1 TRBV5-6 CASSMESGGYGYTF TGTGCCAGCAGCATGGAATCAGGGGGGTATGGCTACACCTTC
NA TRBJ2-7 TRBD2 TRBV29-1 CSVEEGQGGDEQYF TGCAGCGTTGAAGAGGGCCAGGGAGGGGACGAGCAGTACTTC
NA TRBJ1-2 NA TRBV24-1 CATSEPGLNYGYTF TGTGCCACCAGTGAGCCGGGACTTAACTATGGCTACACCTTC
NA TRBJ2-1 TRBD1 TRBV5-4 CASSLGGTGRSGQFF TGTGCCAGCAGCTTGGGGGGGACAGGGCGGTCAGGGCAGTTCTTC
NA TRBJ1-4 NA TRBV19 CASSTQNRGEEKLFF TGTGCCAGTAGTACGCAGAATAGGGGTGAAGAAAAACTGTTTTTT
NA TRBJ2-3 NA TRBV29-1 CSGGGGTDTQYF TGCAGCGGAGGGGGGGGCACAGATACGCAGTATTTT
NA TRBJ2-5 TRBD2 TRBV29-1 CSVVEVSGRETQYF TGCAGCGTTGTTGAGGTTAGCGGGCGAGAGACCCAGTACTTC
NA TRBJ1-2 TRBD1 TRBV30 CAWRGDSYGYTF TGTGCCTGGAGGGGGGACAGTTATGGCTACACCTTC
NA TRBJ2-3 TRBD1 TRBV24-1 CATSDSRQGAWVDTQYF TGTGCCACCAGTGATTCCCGACAGGGGGCCTGGGTAGATACGCAGTATTTT
once TRBJ2-7 TRBD2 TRBV2 CATRLAGPYEQYF TGTGCCACCCGACTAGCGGGGCCCTACGAGCAGTACTTC
NA TRBJ2-1 TRBD1 TRBV9 CASSFGSDRGTNEQFF TGTGCCAGCAGCTTTGGTTCGGACAGGGGAACAAATGAGCAGTTCTTC
once TRBJ1-1 NA TRBV7-2 CASSLASGTAEAFF TGTGCCAGCAGCTTAGCCAGTGGTACCGCTGAAGCTTTCTTT
NA TRBJ1-2 NA TRBV5-1 CASSQPTGLNYGYTF TGCGCCAGCAGCCAACCTACAGGGCTGAACTATGGCTACACCTTC
NA TRBJ1-4 TRBD1 TRBV27 CASSLRGHSNEKLFF TGTGCCAGCAGTTTAAGGGGGCATTCTAATGAAAAACTGTTTTTT
NA TRBJ2-1 NA TRBV19 CASSPEEVGDNNEQFF TGTGCCAGTAGCCCCGAAGAAGTCGGCGACAACAATGAGCAGTTCTTC
NA TRBJ1-1 TRBD1 TRBV6-4 CASPKGQGLNTEAFF TGTGCCAGCCCTAAGGGACAGGGCTTGAACACTGAAGCTTTCTTT
NA TRBJ2-1 TRBD1 TRBV25-1 CASSPQGDRTEQFF TGTGCCAGCAGTCCACAAGGGGACAGGACTGAGCAGTTCTTC
NA TRBJ1-1 NA TRBV27 CASSKIQGFRTEAFF TGTGCCAGCAGTAAAATACAGGGTTTTCGGACTGAAGCTTTCTTT
NA TRBJ1-2 TRBD1 TRBV10-3 CAISGRDRENYGYTF TGTGCCATCAGTGGAAGGGACAGGGAGAACTATGGCTACACCTTC
NA TRBJ2-1 TRBD2 TRBV19 CASSIGLAGGPEQFF TGTGCCAGTAGTATAGGACTAGCGGGGGGGCCTGAGCAGTTCTTC
NA TRBJ2-7 TRBD2 TRBV6-6 CASSYMAGGPYEQYF TGTGCCAGCAGTTACATGGCGGGGGGGCCTTACGAGCAGTACTTC